This TCR beta chain was retrieved from a study of blood T cells in healthy people across ages. Combining a sample-barcoded 5' primer with a J-beta primer mix, a second PCR ran for roughly 7 to 12 cycles. Every cDNA molecule carried a tag from a template-switch adaptor bearing 12 random nucleotides. TCRdb re-derived calls from the 5' RACE reads in MiXCR, one entry per CDR3 protein. The sample lists some 1.4 million distinct CDR3 sequences, approximately 38% seen once, with roughly 7.9% in the top ten. This clonotype was counted a few times. This CDR3 is 15 amino acids long. CDR1 is MNHEY and CDR2 is SMNVEV in the germline V gene (reference sequence). Trimming took off 0 bases at V and 6 bases at J, with 15 bases between the two ends.

The specimen sequenced was blood. This chain joins TRBV27 and TRBJ2-7; D not certain. The sequence was obtained from a woman aged 18-29 years in good health. This chain's CDR3 is CASSLSTIFRSEQYF. CDR3 DNA sequence: TGTGCCAGCAGTTTATCGACAATTTTTCGGTCCGAGCAGTACTTC.